Shown below are 10 T cell receptor beta chains from a single sample sequenced in a study of blood T cells in healthy people across ages. Combining a sample-barcoded 5' primer with a J-beta primer mix, a second PCR ran for 7 to 11 cycles. Each CDR3 protein is one row after TCRdb ran MiXCR on the 5' RACE reads. The table includes roughly 800,000 distinct CDR3 sequences, about 34% detected once. What was sequenced was blood. These receptors were taken from a man aged 18 to 35 in good health.

This rearrangement joins TRBV6-2 or TRBV6-3 to TRBJ2-1, with D possibly being TRBD1 (5 bases). Trimming took 11 bases from V and 4 from J, leaving 15 bases between them. The CDR3 runs 13 residues. Looked up from germline, CDR1 is MNHEY and CDR2 is SVGEGT. CDR3 DNA sequence: TGTGCCGGCTCGCAGGACAAATACAATGAGCAGTTCTTC. Its translation is CAGSQDKYNEQFF.

This clonotype was counted a few times. The chain combines TRBV3-1 with TRBJ1-2, with D possibly being TRBD1 (5 bases). The CDR3 length is 13 residues. The ends were cut back, 0 bases at V and 9 bases at J, with 11 bases in the middle. Germline V gene data show CDR1 as LGHDT and CDR2 as YNNKEL (reference sequence). CDR3 sequence: CASSQEGARRYTF. The CDR3 nucleotides are TGTGCCAGCAGCCAAGAAGGGGCCAGGCGCTACACCTTC.

This clonotype was detected only a few times. The V gene is TRBV9, the J gene TRBJ2-7, with D unclear. The CDR3 is 12 residues long. The V gene's germline CDR1 is SGDLS and CDR2 YYNGEE. V was shortened by 0 bases and J by 6 bases, with 7 bases between the two germline ends. The CDR3 here is CASSVDGSEQYF. CDR3 coding DNA: TGTGCCAGCAGCGTAGACGGCAGCGAGCAGTACTTC.

The sample holds a few counts of this clonotype. The chain joins TRBV7-8 to TRBJ2-7, with TRBD1 matching 7 bases. CDR3 length: 14 amino acids. Losses at the gene ends were 5 bases for V and 3 bases for J; bases not matched to a gene: 7. Per germline, CDR1 SGHVS and CDR2 FQNEAQ. CDR3 sequence reads: CASSQGTDLYEQYF. CDR3 sequence (DNA): TGTGCCAGCAGCCAAGGGACAGATCTCTACGAGCAGTACTTC.

Comment on this clonotype: The junction departs from the called germline gene at one end, perhaps through a read error. This sequence joins TRBV7-2 and TRBJ2-7; maybe TRBD1 (5 bases). Germline CDR1 SGHTA, CDR2 FQGNSA. The CDR3 runs 14 residues. CDR3 nucleotides: TGCGCCAGCAGCTTAGACAGTGTCTACAATGAGCAGTACTTC. This encodes CASSLDSVYNEQYF.

This clonotype was seen many times. The DNA for the CDR3 is TGTGCCAGCAGCCGGGACAGTTACAATGAGCAGTTCTTC. Translation: CASSRDSYNEQFF. The chain links TRBV12-3 or TRBV12-4 to TRBJ2-1, with 7 bases aligning to TRBD1. There are 13 residues in the CDR3. The junction had 3 bases not matched to a gene; V was cut back by 6 bases and J by 4 bases.

This clonotype turned up a few times. The CDR3 region has the DNA TGCAGTGCTAGAGCTACAGGGGGTGGCAATCAGCCCCAGCATTTT. This translates into CSARATGGGNQPQHF. The chain is built from TRBV20-1 and TRBJ1-5; 8 bases align to TRBD1. The V gene's germline CDR1 is DFQATT and CDR2 SNEGSKA (reference sequence). The junction had 4 bases not matched to a gene; V was cut back by 1 base and J by 2 bases. This CDR3 is 15 amino acids long.

The chain carries TRBV11-2 and TRBJ1-2; TRBD1 agrees at 7 bases. Germline-derived CDR1 and CDR2 are SGHAT and FQNNGV. This CDR3 is built from 13 residues. After removal of 10 bases from V and 4 bases from J, the junction contained 9 bases not matched to a gene. The CDR3: CATAGGLGYGYTF. As DNA, the CDR3 is TGTGCCACGGCAGGGGGATTAGGCTATGGCTACACCTTC.

This chain joins TRBV7-2 and TRBJ2-3, with a weak D call TRBD2 (6 bases). Germline lookup yields CDR1 SGHTA and CDR2 FQGNSA. The length of the CDR3 is 14 residues. V gave up 5 bases and J gave up 4 bases, with 13 bases separating them. CDR3 nucleotide sequence: TGTGCCAGCAGCCATGGGACTTCCGCAGATACGCAGTATTTT. It specifies CASSHGTSADTQYF.

A single count supports this clonotype. V and J are TRBV12-3 or TRBV12-4 and TRBJ1-1; weak D call: TRBD1 (6 bases). CDR3 length: 13 residues. Trimming pared 5 bases from V and 10 bases from J, leaving 17 bases between. CDR3 region: CASSVGGGRGAFF. DNA of the CDR3: TGTGCCAGCAGTGTAGGTGGGGGGCGTGGAGCTTTCTTT.